The TCR beta chain under discussion was sequenced for a study of cytomegalovirus exposure and HLA in healthy donors. In the study overall: An early release of data contained about 85 million unique TCRs, which came from HLA-typed donors.

Findings and caveats of the study: The study flagged some 180 TCR beta chains as cytomegalovirus-associated. Three CMV-associated chains proved CMV antigen-specific in vitro. An analysis was carried out at a later point. It showed that HLA-associated TCR beta chains were more clonally expanded than equally common non-associated chains.

Trimming took off 4 bases at V and 6 bases at J, with 18 bases between the two ends. The germline CDR1 and CDR2 sequences are SEHNR and FQNEAQ (reference sequence). This CDR3 region has 16 residues. The primer mix had 60 Vbeta and 13 Jbeta primers. Profiling relied on immunoSEQ multiplex PCR, and the TCRdb table lists in-frame clones only, not all of them. The sample consists of around 130,000 clones, about four fifths of them appearing once. As concerns this clone: Its antigen is still unknown.

This chain uses TRBV7-9 with TRBJ1-4, with TRBD1 as a possible D gene (6 bases). Input material: PBMCs. This TCR derives from a man aged 25-45 years in good health and CMV-seronegative. CDR3 amino acids: CASSYLPGAGDEKLFF. The CDR3, as DNA: TGTGCCAGCAGCTACCTGCCAGGGGCAGGGGATGAAAAACTGTTTTTT.